This entry is about one T cell receptor (beta chain). As yet, its antigen is unknown. Sequencing used immunoSEQ multiplex PCR; TCRdb keeps in-frame clones, though not all of them. The table lists some 190,000 clones, around 90% of them singletons. These data originate in a study of T cell responses to AZD1222 COVID-19 vaccine. Regarding the study as a whole: The CD4 TCRs associated with vaccination extended across spike and predominated at 160-218 and 743-854. Sampling that yielded the repertoires occurred only after the peak T cell response. Reports indicate that nearly half of spike-specific TCRs are directed at unmutated variant regions. Seropositivity was recorded at baseline in only five to seven AZD1222 recipients.

The V and J ends lost 4 bases and 2 bases, in that order; junction bases with no gene match: 18. This CDR3 region has 20 residues. CDR1 is MNHEY and CDR2 is SMNVEV in the germline V gene (reference sequence). J is TRBJ2-2 and V is TRBV27; 8 bases fit TRBD1. The source was peripheral blood, collected 28 days after the second AZD1222 dose. This receptor was identified in an adult who received the AZD1222 COVID-19 vaccine. The CDR3 loop reads CASSSSNVAGGLKNTGELFF. The CDR3, as DNA: TGTGCCAGCAGTTCATCCAATGTTGCAGGGGGCCTGAAAAACACCGGGGAGCTGTTTTTT.